One and the same sample provided the 16 T cell receptor beta chains below, sequenced in a study of T cells after yellow fever vaccination. Using its own MiXCR run on the 5' RACE reads, TCRdb lists one record per CDR3 protein. Of around 250,000 distinct CDR3 sequences in the sample, about 7% are singletons; the top ten hold about 0.85%. This specimen was CD4+ T cells sorted from PBMCs, taken 15 days after the yellow fever booster vaccination. The receptors were sampled from a man aged 25 to 45 who received the YFV17D yellow fever vaccine.

This clonotype has just a few counts. The chain carries TRBV7-3 and TRBJ2-1; tentative D call: TRBD2 (5 bases). Germline V gene data show CDR1 as SGHTA and CDR2 as FQGTGA. This CDR3 contains 13 residues. V was pared by 2 bases and J by 8 bases, with 10 bases between. CDR3: CASSLGLWDEQFF. DNA for the CDR3: TGTGCCAGCAGCTTAGGACTTTGGGATGAGCAGTTCTTC.

In this sample, this clonotype turned up many times. This sequence joins TRBV5-1 and TRBJ2-7; 7 nucleotides agree with TRBD1. Germline CDR1 SGHRS, CDR2 YFSETQ. V lost 4 bases to trimming and J lost 0 bases; unmatched junction nucleotides: 10. There are 16 residues in the CDR3. The DNA of the CDR3 is TGCGCCAGCAGCCCAAACCCCGGGACAGTCTCCTACGAGCAGTACTTC. Translation: CASSPNPGTVSYEQYF.

This clonotype was observed many times. This chain joins TRBV20-1 and TRBJ2-1; 7 nucleotides match TRBD2. Germline assignment: CDR1 DFQATT and CDR2 SNEGSKA (reference sequence). This CDR3 contains 15 residues. Trimming cost V 2 bases and J 2 bases; bases outside gene matches: 6. The DNA for the CDR3 is TGCAGTGCTAGAAAGGGGACTATCCCCTACAATGAGCAGTTCTTC. Protein product: CSARKGTIPYNEQFF.

The gene calls are TRBV7-2 and TRBJ2-7, with 11 bases that match TRBD1. Germline-derived CDR1 and CDR2 are SGHTA and FQGNSA. The CDR3 totals 14 residues. Losses at the gene ends were 5 bases for V and 9 bases for J; bases not matched to a gene: 9. The CDR3: CASSVGQGAAPQYF. The CDR3, as DNA: TGTGCCAGCAGCGTCGGACAGGGGGCCGCCCCGCAGTACTTC.

The V call is TRBV20-1, the J call TRBJ1-1; TRBD1 might be the D (5 bases). The CDR3 contains 13 residues. The germline V and J ends were trimmed by 3 bases and 1 base, with 9 bases remaining between them. Looked up from germline, CDR1 is DFQATT and CDR2 is SNEGSKA (reference sequence). CDR3: CSASYQGNTEAFF. The DNA of the CDR3 is TGCAGTGCTAGTTATCAGGGGAACACTGAAGCTTTCTTT.

This clonotype was seen ten or more times. The chain is built from TRBV4-1 and TRBJ2-1, with 9 bases matching TRBD2. The J segment lost 6 bases and the V segment lost 4 bases, leaving 7 bases of the junction unmatched. Germline lookup yields CDR1 MGHRA and CDR2 YSYEKL. The CDR3 totals 15 residues. For the CDR3, the DNA is TGCGCCAGCAGCCCAGGGGCGGGAGGGGGCAATGAGCAGTTCTTC. It specifies CASSPGAGGGNEQFF.

This clonotype came up many times. This chain connects TRBV20-1 to TRBJ2-1; the match to TRBD2 covers 7 bases. The trim removed 3 bases at V and 2 bases at J, leaving 7 bases unmatched. CDR3 size: 15 residues. Per germline, CDR1 DFQATT and CDR2 SNEGSKA (reference sequence). CDR3 sequence (DNA): TGCAGTGCTAGGCCGGCTAGCGGAACCTACAATGAGCAGTTCTTC. It yields the protein CSARPASGTYNEQFF.

This clonotype was observed a few times. The rearrangement uses TRBV9 and TRBJ1-4; D ambiguous. The germline V gene encodes CDR1 SGDLS and CDR2 YYNGEE. The CDR3 has 15 residues. Deletions cut 0 bases from V and 0 bases from J, with 6 bases between. DNA of the CDR3: TGTGCCAGCAGCGTAGGGGCAGCAACTAATGAAAAACTGTTTTTT. It specifies CASSVGAATNEKLFF. The full variable domain, its missing parts supplied by reference TRBV9 and TRBJ1-4, is DSGVTQTPKHLITATGQRVTLRCSPRSGDLSVYWYQQSLDQGLQFLIQYYNGEERAKGNILERFSAQQFPDLHSELNLSSLELGDSALYFCASSVGAATNEKLFFGSGTQLSVL.

Only a few counts were recorded for this clonotype. This chain connects TRBV5-1 to TRBJ2-4; TRBD2 matches at 7 bases. Germline V gene lookup returns CDR1 SGHRS and CDR2 YFSETQ. V trimming: 4 bases; J trimming: 2 bases; junction bases outside the gene matches: 12. The CDR3 is made up of 17 amino acids. The CDR3 region is CASSQPLALGTKNIQYF. As DNA, the CDR3 is TGCGCCAGCAGCCAGCCACTAGCGTTAGGAACCAAAAACATTCAGTACTTC.

This clonotype was counted ten times or more. The chain combines TRBV18 with TRBJ2-7; D is uncertain. V was clipped by 0 bases and J by 7 bases, with 13 bases between them. Germline values: CDR1 KGHSH, CDR2 LQKENI. The CDR3 is 14 amino acids. The CDR3, as DNA: TGTGCCAGCTCACCACCTCAAAGGGTGAGGGAGCAGTACTTC. Its protein product is CASSPPQRVREQYF.

This clonotype was detected a few times. As DNA, the CDR3 is TGTGCCAGCGGCGTTCTCGAAGCTTTCTTT. Its protein is CASGVLEAFF. The rearrangement uses TRBV6-6 and TRBJ1-1; no definite D call. Between the trimmed V and J ends, which lost 8 bases and 8 bases, there was a span of 9 bases. CDR3 length: 10 residues. Germline V gene data show CDR1 as MNHNY and CDR2 as SVGAGI (reference sequence).

This clonotype was recorded a few times. The gene calls are TRBV9 and TRBJ2-5; TRBD1 aligns across 12 bases. V lost 3 bases and J lost 4; bases outside the gene matches: 4. This CDR3 region has 15 residues. CDR1 SGDLS and CDR2 YYNGEE come from the germline V gene. This CDR3 reads CASSAGQGARETQYF. The DNA for the CDR3 is TGTGCCAGCAGCGCGGGACAGGGGGCTCGAGAGACCCAGTACTTC.

The chain employs TRBV3-1 and TRBJ2-3; unclear D gene. From germline, CDR1 is LGHDT and CDR2 YNNKEL (reference sequence). V gave up 4 bases and J gave up 6 bases, with 11 bases separating them. CDR3 length: 13 amino acids. CDR3 sequence: CASSPTLEDTQYF. In DNA, the CDR3 is TGTGCCAGCAGCCCTACTTTGGAGGATACGCAGTATTTT.

There are a few counts of this clonotype. The CDR3 reads CAWSVRLGQRGWSAGELFF. In DNA form, the CDR3 reads TGTGCCTGGAGTGTACGGCTAGGCCAGCGGGGGTGGTCGGCCGGGGAGCTGTTTTTT. This chain joins TRBV30 and TRBJ2-2, with TRBD2 matching over 8 bases. V trimming: 0 bases; J trimming: 6 bases; junction bases outside the gene matches: 18. Germline V gene data show CDR1 as GTSNPN and CDR2 as SVGIG (reference sequence). There are 19 residues in the CDR3.

This clonotype has more than one count but fewer than ten. The chain has TRBV12-3 or TRBV12-4 and TRBJ1-4; perhaps TRBD1 as D (5 bases). V was trimmed by 5 bases and J by 10 bases, leaving 14 bases between them. The CDR3 length is 13 residues. The CDR3 nucleotides read TGTGCCAGCAGTCCACCGTTGGGGGGAAAACTGTTTTTT. It specifies CASSPPLGGKLFF.

This clonotype was recorded many times. Relative to the germline gene, one junction end is altered; a read error may explain this. The chain is built from TRBV5-1 and TRBJ2-5, with D hard to call. The length of the CDR3 is 12 residues. The germline gives CDR1 SGHRS, CDR2 YFSETQ. CDR3 in DNA: TGTGCCAGCAGCTTTTCGCAAGAGACCCAGTACTTC. Protein product: CASSFSQETQYF. The full variable domain, completed using reference TRBV5-1 and TRBJ2-5, is KAGVTQTPRYLIKTRGQQVTLSCSPISGHRSVSWYQQTPGQGLQFLFEYFSETQRNKGNFPGRFSGRQFSNSRSEMNVSTLELGDSALYLCASSFSQETQYFGPGTRLLVL.